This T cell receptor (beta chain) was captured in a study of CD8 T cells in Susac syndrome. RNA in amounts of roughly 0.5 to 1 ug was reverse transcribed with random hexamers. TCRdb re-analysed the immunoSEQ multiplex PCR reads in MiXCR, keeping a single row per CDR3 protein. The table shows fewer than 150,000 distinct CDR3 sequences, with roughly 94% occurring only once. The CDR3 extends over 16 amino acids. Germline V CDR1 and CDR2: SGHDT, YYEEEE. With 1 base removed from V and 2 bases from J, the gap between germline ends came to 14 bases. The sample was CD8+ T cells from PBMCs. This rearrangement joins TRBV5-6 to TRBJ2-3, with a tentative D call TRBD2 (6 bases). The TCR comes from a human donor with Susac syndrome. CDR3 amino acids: CASSLRLANFTDTQYF. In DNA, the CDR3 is TGTGCCAGCAGCTTGCGGCTAGCGAACTTCACAGATACGCAGTATTTT. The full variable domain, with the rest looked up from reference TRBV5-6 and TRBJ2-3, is DAGVTQSPTHLIKTRGQQVTLRCSPKSGHDTVSWYQQALGQGPQFIFQYYEEEERQRGNFPDRFSGHQFPNYSSELNVNALLLGDSALYLCASSLRLANFTDTQYFGPGTRLTVL.